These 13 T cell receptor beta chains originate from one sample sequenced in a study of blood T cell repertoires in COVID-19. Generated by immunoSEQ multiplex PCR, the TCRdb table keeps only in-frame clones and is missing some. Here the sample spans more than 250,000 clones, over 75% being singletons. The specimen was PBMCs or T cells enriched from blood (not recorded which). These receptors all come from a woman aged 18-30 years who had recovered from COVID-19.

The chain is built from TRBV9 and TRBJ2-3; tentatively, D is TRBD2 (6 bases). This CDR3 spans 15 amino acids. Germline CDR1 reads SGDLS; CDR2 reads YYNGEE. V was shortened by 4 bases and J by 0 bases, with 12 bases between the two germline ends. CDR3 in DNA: TGTGCCAGCAGCTTCTGGGGGGTGAGCACAGATACGCAGTATTTT. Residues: CASSFWGVSTDTQYF.

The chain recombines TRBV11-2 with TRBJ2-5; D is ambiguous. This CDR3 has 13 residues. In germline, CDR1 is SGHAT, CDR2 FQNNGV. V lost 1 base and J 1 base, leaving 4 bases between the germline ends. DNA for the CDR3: TGTGCCAGCAGCTTAGCACTCCAAGAGACCCAGTACTTC. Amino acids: CASSLALQETQYF.

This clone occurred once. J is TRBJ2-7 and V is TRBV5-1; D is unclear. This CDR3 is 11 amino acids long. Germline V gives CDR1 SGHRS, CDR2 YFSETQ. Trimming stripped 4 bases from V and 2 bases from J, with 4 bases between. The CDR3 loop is CASSLAYEQYF. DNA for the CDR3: TGCGCCAGCAGCCTTGCCTACGAGCAGTACTTC.

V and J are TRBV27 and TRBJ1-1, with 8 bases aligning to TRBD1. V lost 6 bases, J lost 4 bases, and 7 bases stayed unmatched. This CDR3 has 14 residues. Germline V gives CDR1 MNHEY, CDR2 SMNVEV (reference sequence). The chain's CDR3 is CASSLGQEATEAFF. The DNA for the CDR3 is TGTGCCAGCAGCTTGGGACAGGAGGCCACTGAAGCTTTCTTT.

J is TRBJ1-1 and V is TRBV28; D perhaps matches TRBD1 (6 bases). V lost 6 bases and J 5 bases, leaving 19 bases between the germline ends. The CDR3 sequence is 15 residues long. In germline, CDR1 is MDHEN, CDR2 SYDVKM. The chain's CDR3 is CASRMYGTIGTEAFF. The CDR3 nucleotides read TGTGCCAGCAGAATGTACGGGACAATCGGAACTGAAGCTTTCTTT.

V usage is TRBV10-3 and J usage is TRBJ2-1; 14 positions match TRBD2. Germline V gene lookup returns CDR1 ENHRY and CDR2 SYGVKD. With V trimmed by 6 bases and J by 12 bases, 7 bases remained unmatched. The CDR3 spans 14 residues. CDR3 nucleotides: TGTGCCATCAGCGCGGGACTAGCGGGAGATATGCAGTTCTTC. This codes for CAISAGLAGDMQFF.

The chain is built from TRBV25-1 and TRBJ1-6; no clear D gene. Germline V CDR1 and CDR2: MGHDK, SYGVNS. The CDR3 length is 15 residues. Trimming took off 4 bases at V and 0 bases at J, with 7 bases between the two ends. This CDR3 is CASSAGSSYNSPLHF. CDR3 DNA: TGTGCCAGCAGTGCTGGGAGCTCCTATAATTCACCCCTCCACTTT.

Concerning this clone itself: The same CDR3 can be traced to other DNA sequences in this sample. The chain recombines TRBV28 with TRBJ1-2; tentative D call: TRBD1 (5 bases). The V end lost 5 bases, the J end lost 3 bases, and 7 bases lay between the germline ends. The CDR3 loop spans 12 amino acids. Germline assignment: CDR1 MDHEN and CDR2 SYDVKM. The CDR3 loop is CASSQTDYGYTF. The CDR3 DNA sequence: TGTGCCAGCAGTCAGACAGACTATGGCTACACCTTC.

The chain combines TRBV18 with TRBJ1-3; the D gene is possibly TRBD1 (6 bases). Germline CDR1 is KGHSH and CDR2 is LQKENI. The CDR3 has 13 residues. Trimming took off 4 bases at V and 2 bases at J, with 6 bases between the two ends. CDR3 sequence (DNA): TGTGCCAGCTCACAGGGGGCTGGAAACACCATATATTTT. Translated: CASSQGAGNTIYF.

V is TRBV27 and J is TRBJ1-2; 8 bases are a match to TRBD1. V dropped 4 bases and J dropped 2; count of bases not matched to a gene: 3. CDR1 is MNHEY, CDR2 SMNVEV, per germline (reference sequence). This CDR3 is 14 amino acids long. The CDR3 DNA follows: TGTGCCAGCAGTTACAACAGGGGGAACTATGGCTACACCTTC. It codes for CASSYNRGNYGYTF.

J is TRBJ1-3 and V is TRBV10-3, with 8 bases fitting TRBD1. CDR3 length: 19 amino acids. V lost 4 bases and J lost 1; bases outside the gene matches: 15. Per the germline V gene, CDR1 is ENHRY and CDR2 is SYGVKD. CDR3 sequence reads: CAISGPGQGWRASGNTIYF. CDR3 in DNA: TGTGCCATCAGTGGGCCAGGACAGGGATGGAGAGCGTCTGGAAACACCATATATTTT.

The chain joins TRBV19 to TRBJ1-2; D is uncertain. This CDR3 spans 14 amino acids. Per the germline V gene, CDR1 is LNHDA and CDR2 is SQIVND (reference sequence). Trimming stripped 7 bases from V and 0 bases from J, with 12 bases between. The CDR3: CASTPGITNYGYTF. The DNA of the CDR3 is TGTGCCAGTACCCCGGGAATTACTAACTATGGCTACACCTTC.

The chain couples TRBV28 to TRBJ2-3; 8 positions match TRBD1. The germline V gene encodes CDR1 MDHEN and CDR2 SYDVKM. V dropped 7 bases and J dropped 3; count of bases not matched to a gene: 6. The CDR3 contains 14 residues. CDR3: CASIPGGATDTQYF. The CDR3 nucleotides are TGTGCCAGCATCCCAGGGGGCGCGACAGATACGCAGTATTTT.